Following are 2 T cell receptor beta chains from one sample sequenced in a study of PD-L1 blockade in urothelial cancer. Indicated time point: peripheral blood 6 weeks after treatment start. The data were produced by immunoSEQ multiplex PCR, yet TCRdb's version contains in-frame clones alone and is incomplete. Of some 110,000 clones listed, roughly 90% were seen once; the top ten hold approximately 3.8%. The sample was PBMCs, taken around atezolizumab (anti-PD-L1) treatment. The receptors shown here come from a man between 60 and 75 years old with urothelial cancer.

The CDR3 DNA reads TGCGCCAGCAGCCAAGGCCTCGGGTCATCCTACGAGCAGTACTTC. Translated: CASSQGLGSSYEQYF. The rearrangement joins TRBV4-3 to TRBJ2-7; D ambiguous. Germline CDR1 is LGHNA and CDR2 is YSLEER. Trimming took off 1 base at V and 1 base at J, with 11 bases between the two ends. The CDR3 totals 15 residues.

The chain carries TRBV28 and TRBJ1-3, with D maybe TRBD1 (5 bases). CDR3 length: 14 amino acids. CDR1 is MDHEN, CDR2 SYDVKM, per germline. Trimming left V 4 bases short and J 2 bases short, with 9 bases between. The CDR3 here is CASSSGTAGNTIYF. The CDR3 DNA sequence: TGTGCCAGCAGTTCAGGGACTGCTGGAAACACCATATATTTT.